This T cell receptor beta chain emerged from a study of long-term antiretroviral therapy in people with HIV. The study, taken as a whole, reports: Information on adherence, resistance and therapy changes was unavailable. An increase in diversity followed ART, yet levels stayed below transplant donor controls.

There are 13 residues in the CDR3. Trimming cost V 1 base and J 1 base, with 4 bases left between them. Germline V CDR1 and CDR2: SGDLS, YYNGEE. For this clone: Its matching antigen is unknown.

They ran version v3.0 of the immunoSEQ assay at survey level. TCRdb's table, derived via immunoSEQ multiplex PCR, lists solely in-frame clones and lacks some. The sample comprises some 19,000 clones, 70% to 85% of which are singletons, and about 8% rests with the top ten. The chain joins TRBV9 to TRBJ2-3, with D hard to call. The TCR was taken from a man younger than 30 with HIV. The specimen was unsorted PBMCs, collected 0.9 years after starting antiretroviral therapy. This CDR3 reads CASSVYGTDTQYF. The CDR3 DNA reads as TGTGCCAGCAGCGTATACGGCACAGATACGCAGTATTTT.